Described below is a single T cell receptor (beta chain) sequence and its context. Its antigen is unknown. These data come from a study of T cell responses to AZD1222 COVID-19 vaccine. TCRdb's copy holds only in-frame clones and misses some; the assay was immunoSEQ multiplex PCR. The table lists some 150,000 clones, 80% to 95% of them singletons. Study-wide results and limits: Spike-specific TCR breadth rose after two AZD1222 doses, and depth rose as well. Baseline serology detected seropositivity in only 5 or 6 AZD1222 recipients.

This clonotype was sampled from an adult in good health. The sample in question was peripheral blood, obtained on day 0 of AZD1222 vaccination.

The CDR3 here is CASRSGEMNSPLHF. Here the CDR3 DNA reads TGTGCCAGTAGGAGTGGAGAAATGAATTCACCCCTCCACTTT. The J gene is TRBJ1-6, the V gene TRBV6-5; D remains unclear. In germline, CDR1 is MNHEY, CDR2 SVGAGI. The CDR3 spans 14 residues. The V end was cut by 9 bases, the J end by 7 bases, with 16 bases between.